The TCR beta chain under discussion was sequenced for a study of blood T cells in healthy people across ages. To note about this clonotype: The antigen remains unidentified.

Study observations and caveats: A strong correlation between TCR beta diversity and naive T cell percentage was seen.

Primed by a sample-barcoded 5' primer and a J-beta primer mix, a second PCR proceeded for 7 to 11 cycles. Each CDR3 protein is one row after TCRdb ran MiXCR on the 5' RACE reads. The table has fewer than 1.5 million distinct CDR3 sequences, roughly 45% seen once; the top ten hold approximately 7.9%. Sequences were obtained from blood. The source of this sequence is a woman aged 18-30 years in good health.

The CDR3 sequence is CASSGGGRTEAFF. The CDR3 DNA reads TGTGCCAGCAGTGGTGGAGGGCGGACTGAAGCTTTCTTT. The rearrangement uses TRBV2 and TRBJ1-1; D unclear. CDR1 SNHLY and CDR2 FYNNEI come from the germline V gene. V shed 4 bases and J shed 5 bases, with 11 bases lying between them. This CDR3 comprises 13 residues.